The rows below give T cell receptor beta chains drawn from one sample of a study of T-cell memory formation after mild COVID-19. TCRdb ran MiXCR on the 5' RACE reads and lists one entry per CDR3 protein. The table has about 440,000 distinct CDR3 sequences, 15% to 20% seen once. Sequenced: PBMCs or a T cell subset sorted from them (not recorded which). These receptors came from an adult woman who had mild COVID-19 (a few samples of this study predate the infection). Cell type and time point are not known. CDR3s include the opening cysteine and the closing phenylalanine or tryptophan. The D gene is left open where the match is weak. The size entry is marked missing in some rows and otherwise reads once, few, many or a size class.

cdr3_aa: CSVVEGILAPYEQYF
cdr3_nt: TGCAGCGTTGTTGAGGGGATTTTGGCCCCCTACGAGCAGTACTTC
d_call: NA
clone_size: few
v_call: TRBV29-1
j_call: TRBJ2-7

cdr3_aa: CSARGTTYNRPQHF
cdr3_nt: TGCAGTGCTAGAGGGACAACCTACAATCGGCCCCAGCATTTT
d_call: NA
clone_size: NA
v_call: TRBV20-1
j_call: TRBJ1-5

cdr3_aa: CSAPQGNEQFF
cdr3_nt: TGCAGTGCGCCACAGGGAAATGAGCAGTTCTTC
d_call: NA
clone_size: few
v_call: TRBV20-1
j_call: TRBJ2-1

cdr3_aa: CASSGQGIQYF
cdr3_nt: TGTGCCAGCAGCGGACAGGGCATTCAGTACTTC
d_call: TRBD1
clone_size: few
v_call: TRBV9
j_call: TRBJ2-4

cdr3_aa: CASRYQSEQFF
cdr3_nt: TGTGCCAGCAGATACCAAAGTGAGCAGTTCTTC
d_call: NA
clone_size: NA
v_call: TRBV6-5
j_call: TRBJ2-1

cdr3_aa: CASSPEGLRSPLHF
cdr3_nt: TGTGCCAGCAGCCCCGAGGGCCTTCGGTCACCCCTCCACTTT
d_call: NA
clone_size: few
v_call: TRBV7-9
j_call: TRBJ1-6

cdr3_aa: CASSTRSGSTDYEQYF
cdr3_nt: TGTGCCAGCAGTACACGAAGCGGGAGCACCGACTACGAGCAGTACTTC
d_call: TRBD2
clone_size: few
v_call: TRBV12-3/TRBV12-4
j_call: TRBJ2-7

cdr3_aa: CASSFGDRGVDEQFF
cdr3_nt: TGTGCCAGCAGTTTTGGGGACAGGGGAGTGGATGAGCAGTTCTTC
d_call: TRBD1
clone_size: few
v_call: TRBV12-3/TRBV12-4
j_call: TRBJ2-1

cdr3_aa: CASSLLRGDYEQYF
cdr3_nt: TGTGCCAGCAGCTTGCTGCGGGGAGACTACGAGCAGTACTTC
d_call: NA
clone_size: NA
v_call: TRBV5-6
j_call: TRBJ2-7

cdr3_aa: CASSPSPNRGPGNTIYF
cdr3_nt: TGTGCCAGCAGTCCTAGTCCCAACAGGGGACCTGGAAACACCATATATTTT
d_call: TRBD1
clone_size: NA
v_call: TRBV12-3/TRBV12-4
j_call: TRBJ1-3

cdr3_aa: CASSLVGGPGETQYF
cdr3_nt: TGTGCCAGCAGCCTTGTGGGAGGGCCGGGAGAGACCCAGTACTTC
d_call: TRBD2
clone_size: NA
v_call: TRBV3-1
j_call: TRBJ2-5

cdr3_aa: CASRPNGGANVLTF
cdr3_nt: TGTGCCAGCCGTCCTAACGGCGGGGCCAACGTCCTGACTTTC
d_call: NA
clone_size: few
v_call: TRBV27
j_call: TRBJ2-6

cdr3_aa: CASSIGQFSNQPQHF
cdr3_nt: TGTGCCAGTAGTATTGGCCAGTTTAGCAATCAGCCCCAGCATTTT
d_call: NA
clone_size: few
v_call: TRBV19
j_call: TRBJ1-5

cdr3_aa: CASSPRGLAGFSSYNEQFF
cdr3_nt: TGTGCCAGCAGTCCTCGGGGCCTAGCGGGGTTTAGCTCCTACAATGAGCAGTTCTTC
d_call: TRBD2
clone_size: NA
v_call: TRBV2
j_call: TRBJ2-1

cdr3_aa: CATSDLQFGGTDTQYF
cdr3_nt: TGTGCCACCAGTGATTTGCAATTTGGGGGCACAGATACGCAGTATTTT
d_call: NA
clone_size: many
v_call: TRBV24-1
j_call: TRBJ2-3

cdr3_aa: CSVNNEQFF
cdr3_nt: TGCAGCGTCAACAATGAGCAGTTCTTC
d_call: NA
clone_size: NA
v_call: TRBV29-1
j_call: TRBJ2-1

cdr3_aa: CATSRDHLDRGSTGELFF
cdr3_nt: TGTGCCACCAGCAGAGATCATCTGGACAGGGGTTCTACCGGGGAGCTGTTTTTT
d_call: TRBD1
clone_size: many
v_call: TRBV15
j_call: TRBJ2-2

cdr3_aa: CASSPGGLAGQGDQYF
cdr3_nt: TGTGCCAGCAGCCCGGGGGGACTAGCGGGACAAGGGGACCAGTACTTC
d_call: TRBD2
clone_size: NA
v_call: TRBV5-5
j_call: TRBJ2-5

cdr3_aa: CASSNYPGTSGTPSSYNEQFF
cdr3_nt: TGTGCCAGCAGCAACTATCCCGGGACTAGCGGAACTCCCAGCTCCTACAATGAGCAGTTCTTC
d_call: TRBD2
clone_size: NA
v_call: TRBV12-3/TRBV12-4
j_call: TRBJ2-1

cdr3_aa: CASSLPQDLTGEETQYF
cdr3_nt: TGCGCCAGCAGCCTACCGCAGGACCTGACTGGGGAAGAGACCCAGTACTTC
d_call: NA
clone_size: NA
v_call: TRBV4-1
j_call: TRBJ2-5

cdr3_aa: CASSRQGLVTEAFF
cdr3_nt: TGTGCCAGCAGCAGACAGGGTCTGGTCACTGAAGCTTTCTTT
d_call: TRBD1
clone_size: few
v_call: TRBV7-2
j_call: TRBJ1-1

cdr3_aa: CASSPGPSSTDTQYF
cdr3_nt: TGCGCCAGCAGCCCGGGTCCATCGAGCACAGATACGCAGTATTTT
d_call: NA
clone_size: many
v_call: TRBV5-1
j_call: TRBJ2-3

cdr3_aa: CASTPKHSSNQPQHF
cdr3_nt: TGTGCCAGCACCCCAAAACACAGTAGCAATCAGCCCCAGCATTTT
d_call: NA
clone_size: few
v_call: TRBV3-1
j_call: TRBJ1-5

cdr3_aa: CASSYTRGSTREQYF
cdr3_nt: TGTGCCAGCAGTTACACTCGCGGTAGTACGAGGGAGCAGTACTTC
d_call: NA
clone_size: few
v_call: TRBV6-5
j_call: TRBJ2-7

cdr3_aa: CASMITTNEKLFF
cdr3_nt: TGTGCCAGCATGATTACAACTAATGAAAAACTGTTTTTT
d_call: NA
clone_size: few
v_call: TRBV7-9
j_call: TRBJ1-4

cdr3_aa: CASRDLLGQPQHF
cdr3_nt: TGTGCCAGCAGGGACCTCTTAGGCCAGCCCCAGCATTTT
d_call: NA
clone_size: NA
v_call: TRBV28
j_call: TRBJ1-5

cdr3_aa: CASSRYGGGYNEQFF
cdr3_nt: TGCGCCAGCAGCCGCTACGGGGGAGGATACAATGAGCAGTTCTTC
d_call: NA
clone_size: NA
v_call: TRBV4-1
j_call: TRBJ2-1

cdr3_aa: CASSPGTQTGVEKLFF
cdr3_nt: TGTGCCAGCAGCCCCGGAACCCAGACAGGGGTTGAAAAACTGTTTTTT
d_call: TRBD1
clone_size: few
v_call: TRBV6-5
j_call: TRBJ1-4

cdr3_aa: CASSWTDEAFF
cdr3_nt: TGTGCCAGCAGTTGGACGGACGAAGCTTTCTTT
d_call: NA
clone_size: NA
v_call: TRBV12-3/TRBV12-4
j_call: TRBJ1-1

cdr3_aa: CASSRKRAWGQGANQPQHF
cdr3_nt: TGTGCCAGCTCCAGAAAAAGGGCGTGGGGACAGGGGGCGAACCAGCCCCAGCATTTT
d_call: TRBD1
clone_size: NA
v_call: TRBV18
j_call: TRBJ1-5

cdr3_aa: CATRRDANTGELFF
cdr3_nt: TGTGCCACGCGACGGGACGCGAACACCGGGGAGCTGTTTTTT
d_call: NA
clone_size: few
v_call: TRBV24-1
j_call: TRBJ2-2